Presented here are 14 T cell receptor beta chains from one specimen sequenced in a study of blood T cell repertoires in COVID-19. Repertoires were generated with immunoSEQ multiplex PCR, while TCRdb's copy carries only in-frame clones and drops some. In the table there are fewer than 150,000 clones, 88% of which are singletons. What was sequenced was peripheral blood. All receptors derive from a human donor in a cohort sampled during active COVID-19.

The V gene is TRBV3-1 (or the pseudogene TRBV3-2), the J gene TRBJ1-1; no clear D. Germline V gene lookup returns CDR1 LGHDT and CDR2 YNNKEL (reference sequence). The CDR3 length is 13 residues. The germline V and J ends were trimmed by 3 bases and 12 bases, with 17 bases remaining between them. This chain's CDR3 is CASSQGRTLETFF. CDR3 coding DNA: TGTGCCAGCAGCCAGGGCAGGACTCTTGAGACTTTCTTT.

The V gene is TRBV4-3, the J gene TRBJ1-2, with a possible D match to TRBD1 (5 bases). The CDR3 spans 14 residues. Per germline, CDR1 LGHNA and CDR2 YSLEER. V lost 0 bases and J lost 6, with 11 bases in between. The CDR3: CASSQDWAGNGYTF. The CDR3 DNA reads TGCGCCAGCAGCCAAGATTGGGCAGGGAATGGCTACACCTTC.

V gene TRBV4-1 combines with J gene TRBJ1-5; no clear D. Trimming took 1 base from V and 0 from J, leaving 10 bases between them. Germline-derived CDR1 and CDR2 are MGHRA and YSYEKL. This CDR3 is built from 16 residues. The CDR3 reads CASSQGPEGSNQPQHF. In DNA form, the CDR3 reads TGCGCCAGCAGCCAAGGTCCCGAGGGTAGCAATCAGCCCCAGCATTTT.

This rearrangement joins TRBV2 to TRBJ2-7, with 8 bases fitting TRBD2. CDR3 size: 15 residues. The J segment lost 0 bases and the V segment lost 7 bases, leaving 8 bases of the junction unmatched. Germline CDR1 reads SNHLY; CDR2 reads FYNNEI. The CDR3 loop is CASTWAGGPSYEQYF. The CDR3 nucleotides are TGTGCCAGCACCTGGGCGGGGGGCCCCTCCTACGAGCAGTACTTC. Full variable domain (remainder filled in from reference TRBV2 and TRBJ2-7): EPEVTQTPSHQVTQMGQEVILRCVPISNHLYFYWYRQILGQKVEFLVSFYNNEISEKSEIFDDQFSVERPDGSNFTLKIRSTKLEDSAMYFCASTWAGGPSYEQYFGPGTRLTVT.

The genes are TRBV3-1 (or the pseudogene TRBV3-2) and TRBJ2-6, with TRBD1 identical over 9 bases. This CDR3 is built from 17 residues. V dropped 5 bases and J dropped 0; count of bases not matched to a gene: 5. In germline, CDR1 is LGHDT, CDR2 YNNKEL (reference sequence). CDR3: CASSSGTGNSGANVLTF. The DNA for the CDR3 is TGTGCCAGCAGCTCCGGGACAGGGAACTCTGGGGCCAACGTCCTGACTTTC.

This chain connects TRBV27 to TRBJ2-1; D possibly corresponds to TRBD2 (6 bases). Deletions cut 8 bases from V and 5 bases from J, with 13 bases between. The CDR3 is 13 residues long. The germline V gene encodes CDR1 MNHEY and CDR2 SMNVEV (reference sequence). The CDR3 protein is CASGGSYHNEQFF. The DNA of the CDR3 is TGTGCCAGCGGGGGGTCCTACCACAATGAGCAGTTCTTC.

V usage is TRBV7-3 and J usage is TRBJ2-1, with 9 bases that match TRBD1. The germline V gene encodes CDR1 SGHTA and CDR2 FQGTGA. Germline trimming cut 5 bases from V and 5 bases from J; bases unmatched to any gene: 16. The CDR3 has 18 amino acids. The DNA of the CDR3 is TGTGCCAGCAGCGCATTTCCGGGACAGGGTCTTTGGAACAATGAGCAGTTCTTC. Translated: CASSAFPGQGLWNNEQFF. The whole variable domain, filled in from reference TRBV7-3 and TRBJ2-1, reads GAGVSQTPSNKVTEKGKYVELRCDPISGHTALYWYRQSLGQGPEFLIYFQGTGAADDSGLPNDRFFAVRPEGSVSTLKIQRTERGDSAVYLCASSAFPGQGLWNNEQFFGPGTRLTVL.

The V and J genes are TRBV12-5 and TRBJ1-2; D possibly corresponds to TRBD1 (5 bases). There are 19 residues in the CDR3. Germline V gene lookup returns CDR1 LGHNT and CDR2 FRNRAP. Deletions cut 5 bases from V and 1 base from J, with 26 bases between. The CDR3 bases are TGTGCTAGTGGTGGGCCCAAAATACAGGATCTCGTAATTAACTATGGCTACACCTTC. This translates into CASGGPKIQDLVINYGYTF.

The rearrangement joins TRBV7-2 to TRBJ2-2; a possible D gene is TRBD1 (6 bases). CDR3 length equals 14 residues. CDR1 and CDR2 from the germline V gene are SGHTA and FQGNSA. The V end lost 2 bases, the J end lost 4 bases, and 8 bases lay between the germline ends. The CDR3 sequence: CASSLLRGTGELFF. The CDR3 bases are TGTGCCAGCAGCTTACTCAGGGGCACCGGGGAGCTGTTTTTT.

The gene calls are TRBV5-8 and TRBJ2-3; no firm D call. CDR3 length equals 13 residues. Trimming took off 4 bases at V and 4 bases at J, with 10 bases between the two ends. Germline-derived CDR1 and CDR2 are SGHTS and YDEGEE. The CDR3 loop reads CASSGQISDTQYF. The CDR3 DNA reads as TGTGCCAGCAGCGGCCAGATCTCAGATACGCAGTATTTT.

The rearrangement joins TRBV5-5 to TRBJ2-7; weak D call: TRBD1 (5 bases). This CDR3 contains 13 residues. Germline assignment: CDR1 SGHKS and CDR2 YYEKEE (reference sequence). V was cut by 1 base and J by 6 bases, with 11 bases left in between. CDR3 sequence reads: CASSLLGQGEQYF. CDR3 bases: TGTGCCAGCAGCTTGCTTGGGCAGGGCGAGCAGTACTTC.

The chain recombines TRBV7-9 with TRBJ2-5; D not certain. Germline V gene sequence: CDR1 SEHNR, CDR2 FQNEAQ (reference sequence). Trimming removed 10 bases at V and 2 bases at J, with 17 bases between. CDR3 length: 14 amino acids. This CDR3 reads CAILSAVSQETQYF. CDR3 nucleotide sequence: TGTGCCATTCTTTCCGCGGTTTCTCAAGAGACCCAGTACTTC. Together with reference TRBV7-9 and TRBJ2-5, the CDR3 gives the full variable domain: DTGVSQNPRHKITKRGQNVTFRCDPISEHNRLYWYRQTLGQGPEFLTYFQNEAQLEKSRLLSDRFSAERPKGSFSTLEIQRTEQGDSAMYLCAILSAVSQETQYFGPGTRLLVL.

The CDR3 region is CASSRKPPDRAGNEQYF. The CDR3 DNA reads TGTGCCAGCAGCCGCAAGCCCCCAGACAGGGCGGGTAACGAGCAGTACTTC. The chain employs TRBV27 and TRBJ2-7; 7 nucleotides line up with TRBD1. The CDR3 consists of 17 residues. Germline CDR1 is MNHEY and CDR2 is SMNVEV (reference sequence). Trimming removed 6 bases from V and 5 bases from J; junction bases left unmatched: 19.

This chain connects TRBV30 to TRBJ2-2; the D is unclear. The CDR3 has 12 amino acids. V dropped 5 bases and J dropped 13 bases, with 17 bases sitting between them. The germline CDR1 and CDR2 sequences are GTSNPN and SVGIG (reference sequence). The CDR3 DNA follows: TGTGCCTGGGGTGGGCCTCGCAGAAGGCTGTTTTTT. Encoded protein: CAWGGPRRRLFF.